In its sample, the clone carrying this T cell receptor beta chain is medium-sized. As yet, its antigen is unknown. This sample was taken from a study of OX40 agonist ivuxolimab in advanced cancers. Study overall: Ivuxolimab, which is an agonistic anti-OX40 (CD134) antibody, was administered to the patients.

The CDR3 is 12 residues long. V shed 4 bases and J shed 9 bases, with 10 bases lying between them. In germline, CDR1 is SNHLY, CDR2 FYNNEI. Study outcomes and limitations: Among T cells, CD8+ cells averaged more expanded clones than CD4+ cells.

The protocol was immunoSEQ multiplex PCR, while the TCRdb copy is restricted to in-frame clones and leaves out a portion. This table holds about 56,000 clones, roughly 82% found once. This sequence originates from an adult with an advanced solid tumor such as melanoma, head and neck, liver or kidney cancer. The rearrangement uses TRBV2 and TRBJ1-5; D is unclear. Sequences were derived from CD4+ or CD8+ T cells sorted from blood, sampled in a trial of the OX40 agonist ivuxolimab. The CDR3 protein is CASSGDQTPQHF. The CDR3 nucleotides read TGTGCCAGCAGTGGAGACCAAACGCCCCAGCATTTT.